The source of this T cell receptor beta chain is a study of graft-versus-host responses after intestinal transplantation. As for the study in general: Induction using anti-thymocyte globulin, followed by tacrolimus and steroids for two to three years, was given to all recipients. Study observations and caveats: Subjects displaying graft-donor T cell macrochimerism possessed elevated graft-versus-host to host-versus-graft clonal ratios inside allografts. In recipient marrow, GvH clones were found, and some appeared first in ileum or blood. Early post-transplant HvG declines tracked with peak circulating GvH clone levels.

The repertoire was sequenced with immunoSEQ multiplex PCR; TCRdb's copy has only in-frame clones and lacks some. The repertoire has 140,000 or so clones, around 90% of them found once; the top ten carry 0.15% to 0.2%. To note about this clone: The antigen remains unidentified.

The CDR3 is 15 amino acids. Trimming shortened V by 3 bases and J by 7 bases, and 15 bases separated the two germline ends. CDR1 and CDR2 (germline): PRHDT, FYEKMQ (reference sequence). This chain links TRBV13 with TRBJ1-4; D may be TRBD1 (5 bases). Here the sequenced sample was unstimulated CD4+ T cells sorted from spleen or lymph node cells, taken before intestinal transplant. The source is a human donor who received an intestinal transplant. In DNA, the CDR3 is TGTGCCAGCAGCTTCATTCCCGGGGGGGTTGAAAAACTGTTTTTT. Encoded protein: CASSFIPGGVEKLFF. The full variable domain, with the rest looked up from reference TRBV13 and TRBJ1-4, is AAGVIQSPRHLIKEKRETATLKCYPIPRHDTVYWYQQGPGQDPQFLISFYEKMQSDKGSIPDRFSAQQFSDYHSELNMSSLELGDSALYFCASSFIPGGVEKLFFGSGTQLSVL.